The clone carrying this T cell receptor (beta chain) was observed a single time. Its matching antigen is unknown. V was pared by 4 bases and J by 4 bases, with 4 bases of the junction left unmatched. The CDR3 is made up of 15 amino acids. CDR1 and CDR2 from the germline V gene are MNHEY and SVGAGI. This specimen comes from a study of CD8 T cells in Susac syndrome. Study-wide findings and caveats: As the study acknowledged, the number of individuals who were part of its TCR sequencing and HLA analysis was relatively small.

The RNA input was about 0.5 to 1 ug, and it was reverse transcribed with random hexamers. The amplification used immunoSEQ multiplex PCR on TCR beta CDR3; it spanned 54 Vbeta and 13 Jbeta. Each CDR3 protein is one row after TCRdb ran MiXCR on the immunoSEQ multiplex PCR reads. This sample has 160,000 or so distinct CDR3 sequences, with around 95% found just once. Each multiple sclerosis control was a treatment-naive patient with relapsing-remitting disease that was either stable or active. FACS was used to enrich TEMRA cells, whereas the CD8+ and CD4+ T cells were obtained by negative isolation. The TCR comes from a human donor with multiple sclerosis. The genes are TRBV6-5 and TRBJ2-3, with 11 bases identical to TRBD2. The sample taken for sequencing was CD8+ T cells from PBMCs. CDR3 amino acids: CASSFGTSGADTQYF. CDR3 DNA sequence: TGTGCCAGCAGTTTCGGGACTAGCGGAGCAGATACGCAGTATTTT.